This is a list of T cell receptor beta chains from one sample in a study of shared clonotypes between healthy human individuals. The method was immunoSEQ multiplex PCR; TCRdb's version includes in-frame clones alone and lacks a portion of them. The profile shows 2 million or so clones, about 95% of them singletons. Source material: naive CD8+ T cells sorted from blood. All receptors come from a man aged 18 to 29 in good health. Each CDR3 is given with its conserved first and last residue. The D gene is left open where the match is weak. Not every row has a clone size; where given, it reads once, few, many or a size class.

D,size,V,J,length,DNA,CDR3
TRBD2,-,TRBV6-6,TRBJ2-3,13,TGTGCCAGCAAACTAGCGGGTCTTAATACGCAGTATTTT,CASKLAGLNTQYF
-,-,TRBV10-3,TRBJ2-7,14,TGTGCCATCAGTGACCAGACAGGAGGTTACGAGCAGTACTTC,CAISDQTGGYEQYF
-,-,TRBV18,TRBJ1-2,13,TGTGCCAGCTCACCAGGCAGCTCCTATGGCTACACCTTC,CASSPGSSYGYTF
-,-,TRBV6-5,TRBJ2-7,10,TGTGCCAGCAGTTATCACGAGCAGTACTTC,CASSYHEQYF
TRBD1,-,TRBV6-5,TRBJ2-7,16,TGTGCCAGCAGTTTCGACAGGGGTACGAAGTTCTACGAGCAGTACTTC,CASSFDRGTKFYEQYF
-,-,TRBV7-9,TRBJ2-7,15,TGTGCCAGCGGAACAGCGGACCGGCCCTCCTACGAGCAGTACTTC,CASGTADRPSYEQYF
-,-,TRBV14,TRBJ2-7,15,TGTGCCAGCAGCCAAGAAGTTTCAACGATCTACGAGCAGTACTTC,CASSQEVSTIYEQYF
TRBD2,-,TRBV5-4,TRBJ2-1,16,TGTGCCAGCAGCCCCCCTAGCGGGAGCTCCTACAATGAGCAGTTCTTC,CASSPPSGSSYNEQFF
-,-,TRBV11-2,TRBJ2-5,12,TGTGCCAGCAGCACGGACAGAGAGACCCAGTACTTC,CASSTDRETQYF
TRBD1,-,TRBV30,TRBJ2-3,15,TGTGCCTGGAGTGCGGGACAGGGGGGAACAGATACGCAGTATTTT,CAWSAGQGGTDTQYF
-,-,TRBV9,TRBJ2-5,16,TGTGCCAGCAGCAAACGTAGGACAGTGGGAGACGAGACCCAGTACTTC,CASSKRRTVGDETQYF
-,-,TRBV7-8,TRBJ2-2,12,TGTGCCAGTCGGACTAACACCGGGGAGCTGTTTTTT,CASRTNTGELFF
TRBD2,once,TRBV30,TRBJ2-1,15,TGTGCCTTAGAGGTGACTAGCGGACGCTACAATGAGCAGTTCTTC,CALEVTSGRYNEQFF
-,-,TRBV6-5,TRBJ1-5,13,TGTGCCAGCAGTTACTTCCACAATCAGCCCCAGCATTTT,CASSYFHNQPQHF
TRBD2,few,TRBV29-1,TRBJ2-3,16,TGCAGCGTTGTGCGGGGGGGCCTTCACTTTACAGATACGCAGTATTTT,CSVVRGGLHFTDTQYF
-,-,TRBV4-3,TRBJ2-7,14,TGCGCCAGCAGCTCGCAGGCCTCGGGGAACGAGCAGTACTTC,CASSSQASGNEQYF
-,once,TRBV28,TRBJ2-2,19,TGTGCCAGCAGTTTAAATCCCCCCAAAACACGACAGTACACCGGGGAGCTGTTTTTT,CASSLNPPKTRQYTGELFF
-,-,TRBV10-2,TRBJ2-7,15,TGCGCCAGCAGTGAGTCAGATCGCCTTGAATACGAGCAGTACTTC,CASSESDRLEYEQYF
TRBD2,-,TRBV7-8,TRBJ2-2,15,TGTGCCAGCAACTTCGGGGGGGCCCTCACCGGGGAGCTGTTTTTT,CASNFGGALTGELFF
-,-,TRBV27,TRBJ1-2,14,TGTGCCAGCAGTTTGGGCGGAGGGAACTATGGCTACACCTTC,CASSLGGGNYGYTF
-,once,TRBV16,TRBJ1-2,16,TGTGCCAGCAGCCAATCGGGATCCTACCTCGGCTATGGCTACACCTTC,CASSQSGSYLGYGYTF
-,-,TRBV6-1,TRBJ1-6,11,TGTGCCAGCAGTGAGAGCTCACCCCTCCACTTT,CASSESSPLHF
TRBD2,once,TRBV27,TRBJ2-3,12,TGTGCCAGCAGTAGCCAGGCGGGGGAGGAGTATTTT,CASSSQAGEEYF
-,-,TRBV4-1,TRBJ1-2,15,TGCGCCAGCAGCCCAGCAATCGGCAGCAACTATGGCTACACCTTC,CASSPAIGSNYGYTF
-,-,TRBV27,TRBJ2-1,16,TGTGCCAGCAGTTTATCGATAGTCGTCAGGTACAATGAGCAGTTCTTC,CASSLSIVVRYNEQFF
-,once,TRBV11-2,TRBJ2-2,16,TGTGCCAGCAGCCCCAAGCGGACCGAGTATACCGGGGAGCTGTTTTTT,CASSPKRTEYTGELFF
-,-,TRBV21-1,TRBJ2-7,15,TGTGCCAGCAGCAAAAAGGGGTCCGGGACCTACGAGCAGTACTTC,CASSKKGSGTYEQYF
TRBD1,-,TRBV7-9,TRBJ1-4,15,TGTGCCAGCAGCGGGCCTCGGGACAGTAATGAAAAACTGTTTTTT,CASSGPRDSNEKLFF
-,-,TRBV10-2,TRBJ2-5,15,TGCGCCAGCAGTGACCCCACGGGCGGCCAAGAGACCCAGTACTTC,CASSDPTGGQETQYF
-,-,TRBV21-1,TRBJ2-6,19,TGTGCCAGCAGCAAGGCCCGGACAGGGGGATGCTCTGGGGCCAACGTCCTGACTTTC,CASSKARTGGCSGANVLTF
-,-,TRBV28,TRBJ2-5,14,TGTGCCAGCAGTTTCAGGACCCACCGAGAGACCCAGTACTTC,CASSFRTHRETQYF
-,-,TRBV25-1,TRBJ2-2,18,TGTGCCAGCAGCCACATTCTTGGCGGGGCCTCGAACACCGGGGAGCTGTTTTTT,CASSHILGGASNTGELFF
-,once,TRBV28,TRBJ1-6,16,TGTGCCAGCTTGGGCGTCCTAAGCTCCTATAATTCACCCCTCCACTTT,CASLGVLSSYNSPLHF
-,-,TRBV4-2,TRBJ2-5,17,TGTGCCAGCAGCCAAGAGACGTGGGGGAGCGAGCAAGGGACCCAGTACTTC,CASSQETWGSEQGTQYF
-,-,TRBV7-9,TRBJ2-7,15,TGTGCCAGCAGCCACAACCTTCGAGGACCCTACGAGCAGTACTTC,CASSHNLRGPYEQYF
-,-,TRBV4-1,TRBJ1-1,13,TGCGCCAGCAGCCAGGAAACAGGGTCTGAAGCTTTCTTT,CASSQETGSEAFF
TRBD1,-,TRBV5-6,TRBJ2-7,14,TGTGCCAGCAGCTCACAAGGACAGGGACGCGAGCAGTACTTC,CASSSQGQGREQYF
-,few,TRBV25-1,TRBJ2-7,11,TGTGCCGGCGGGAAGGGCTACGAGCAGTACTTC,CAGGKGYEQYF
-,-,TRBV4-1,TRBJ2-7,11,TGCGCCAGCAGCTTCCAGGACGAGCAGTACTTC,CASSFQDEQYF
TRBD2,-,TRBV18,TRBJ2-5,16,TGTGCCAGCTCACTTCCGGGACTAGCGACTCAAGAGACCCAGTACTTC,CASSLPGLATQETQYF
-,-,TRBV30,TRBJ1-5,14,TGTGCCTGGAGTGTGGGGGCATCAAATCAGCCCCAGCATTTT,CAWSVGASNQPQHF
-,-,TRBV19,TRBJ1-2,13,TGTGCCAGTAGTATTAGTATTAACTATGGCTACACCTTC,CASSISINYGYTF
-,once,TRBV4-3,TRBJ2-5,16,TGCGCCAGCAGTCAGTACCGGAGTCAGTACCAAGAGACCCAGTACTTC,CASSQYRSQYQETQYF
TRBD1,-,TRBV6-6,TRBJ2-7,15,TGTGCCAGCAGTCCCTGGACAGGGTTGAGCTACGAGCAGTACTTC,CASSPWTGLSYEQYF